A single T cell receptor (beta chain) is shown here with its context. J was trimmed by 2 bases and V by 5 bases; bases with no gene match: 8. The germline V gene encodes CDR1 SGHNT and CDR2 YYREEE (reference sequence). The CDR3 has 15 residues. The data stem from a study of blood T cell repertoires in COVID-19. Study-wide context: Whether acute or convalescent, the COVID-19 samples came from the United States, Italy and Spain.

Authors' data handling: Scientists estimated how many nucleated cells there were by amplifying reference gene primers. Clones were read by immunoSEQ multiplex PCR, and TCRdb kept only the in-frame ones, dropping some. V, J and clone size are those of that table, while D and trimming were read from the DNA. The repertoire has under 250,000 clones, about nine tenths of them found once; the top ten carry roughly 10%. The gene calls are TRBV5-4 and TRBJ2-7; 9 bases match TRBD1. Sequencing was performed on peripheral blood. This TCR derives from a man aged 45 to 65 with COVID-19, enrolled during active disease. The CDR3 bases are TGTGCCAGCAGTACCCCGGGACAGGGCACCTACGAGCAGTACTTC. It specifies CASSTPGQGTYEQYF.